This section outlines one T cell receptor (beta chain) sequence together with its context. Its antigen is unknown. No base qualities exist here, and no much larger clone lies one base off it. The data stem from a study of cytomegalovirus exposure and HLA in healthy donors (dated by TCRdb to the late 2010s). In terms of the full investigation: An earlier analysis of several hundred of the donors reported 250 to 350 Gb of sequence data and roughly 110 million unique TCR beta sequences from 150 million to 200 million T cells. Class I and class II HLA loci were covered by the typing at four-digit resolution. To predict cytomegalovirus infection status, the study brought together high-throughput TCR immunosequencing, statistical association of individual TCRs with disease status, and machine learning. Typing coverage varied by locus: about 620-630 donors for A, B, C, DRB1 and DQB1; approximately 500 for DQA1; more than 600 for DPA1; approximately 470 for DPB1. Around 330 gigabases of sequencing data and around 80 million unique TCR sequences made up an early release that covered approximately 700 HLA-typed donors. Donor age, sex, ethnicity and CMV serostatus were compiled together with the repertoire data. All discovery cohort repertoires had been generated on a single sequencing platform. The T cell repertoires of 666 subjects were profiled by immunosequencing and related to cytomegalovirus serostatus. To decide whether each TCR beta V gene segment behaved as functional or pseudogenic, an earlier analysis of 587 of the donors relied on high-throughput TCR beta sequencing. A later genetic analysis used genome-wide SNP genotypes for about three fifths of the 666 donors, treating that subset as a discovery cohort. The later analysis used no new phenotypic data to find candidate immune exposures, relying instead on TCR beta sequences and their occurrence across donors. In a later analysis, previously published TCR beta repertoires from about 670 donors were re-analyzed and high-resolution HLA genotyping was added so that TCR occurrence patterns could be studied. A separate validation cohort of some 130 different subjects was used in addition to the roughly 670-subject first cohort. Among 300 to 450 genotyped donors of the cohort, an average of around 240,000 unique TCR beta nucleotide sequences were sequenced per donor, around 20% of them non-productive. The aim of the study was to test whether cataloging public T cell receptors could identify signatures of past pathogen exposure. Because of strong linkage in the cohort, roughly five DR-DQ haplotypes were treated as single units for association and clustering. Of the roughly 400 genotyped donors, 65% to 90% fell in the genetic ancestry cluster associated with self-reported Caucasian donors.

In total, 666 healthy bone marrow donors made up the cohort. Cohort members were all nominally healthy when sampled, although unrecorded immune exposures were likely present. The donor was CMV seronegative and was included in the group of about 400 seronegative cohort members. A peripheral blood sample was provided by each donor, and peripheral blood mononuclear cells were used for TCR beta sequencing. The Qiagen DNeasy Blood Extraction Kit was used to extract genomic DNA from the blood cell samples. From its cysteine to its phenylalanine, the CDR3 spans 17 amino acids. The DNA shown is the 51-base CDR3, in frame from base 1. The germline V gene specifies KGHSH as CDR1 and LQKENI as CDR2. Trimming at the junction amounts to 2 bases on V and 10 bases on J, and the germline ends lie 21 bases apart. Libraries were made using the immunoSEQ multiplex PCR assay. The multiplex PCR relied on a mix of 60 forward primers for TCR Vbeta segments and 13 reverse primers for TCR Jbeta segments. A multiplex PCR assay on genomic DNA amplified the CDR3 region of rearranged TCR beta genes. The amplified TCR beta libraries were sequenced on the Illumina HiSeq System as 87-base-pair reads. As for the original processing: A later analysis counted around 72 million unique TCR beta chains across the 666 repertoires, and 10 million to 11 million of these chains were shared by at least two donors. To remove PCR and sequencing errors, raw reads were error-corrected and collapsed into unique sequences using a nearest-neighbor algorithm that merged closely related sequences. CDR3 sequences were aligned to IMGT reference sequences to assign V, D and J gene segments. For a sequence to be retained, at least a six-nucleotide match to both a V gene segment and a J gene segment was required. Rearrangements were called productive when the CDR3 lacked stop codons and stayed in frame with V and J; all others were non-productive. Following IMGT convention, CDR3 was defined as the stretch from the second conserved V-encoded cysteine to the conserved J-encoded phenylalanine. In an earlier analysis of roughly 580 of the donors, sequences lacking an unambiguous match to a single V gene segment were excluded. An earlier analysis of a few hundred of the donors called V segments functional above 56.7% productive rearrangements and segregating when the between-donor standard deviation exceeded 5%. A statistical classification framework was built for diagnosing cytomegalovirus status from the catalog of TCR beta chain sequences. A later analysis assigned V and J genes by comparing TCR nucleotide sequences with IMGT/GENE-DB human TR gene sequences. Using the TCRdist pipeline, a later analysis assigned CDR3 sequences along with most-parsimonious VDJ recombination scenarios. In a later analysis, each TCR beta chain was defined by its CDR3 amino acid sequence together with its V-gene family, and reads lacking a unique V-gene family were excluded. In a later analysis, a few hundred highly shared, low-generation-probability nucleotide sequences were removed to address suspected cross-contamination and a sequencing artifact. In a later analysis, a clonal expansion index was calculated for each public chain from normalized within-repertoire ranks of inferred template counts. In a later analysis, generation probabilities were computed with a VDJ recombination model fitted to out-of-frame rearrangements, and the resulting probabilities were checked against IGoR. Hypergeometric tests were used in a later analysis to score TCR-TCR, TCR-HLA and TCR-CMV co-occurrence, with a repertoire-size bias correction applied to the TCR pairs. In a later analysis, false discovery rates were estimated by permuting HLA or CMV assignments 20 times. A later analysis grouped co-occurring TCRs with DBSCAN, adding TCRdist sequence similarity when clustering within HLA-allele-positive subsets. Co-occurrence clustering excluded repertoires with fewer than 30,000 or more than 120,000 public chains, plus five with anomalous nucleotide sharing. Sourced from immuneACCESS, this table was stored by TCRdb with only in-frame sequences that have V and J called. A share of the clones is absent; for the studies checked, an unresolved V gene accounts for under half, and the remainder has no known explanation. Clone size and V and J calls were adopted from that table, with D and trimming inferred from the DNA. Within this sample are around 150,000 clones, with about 87% of them counted one time only. Clones ranked in the top ten supply under 6.5% of the sample.

The research as a whole found: Most CMV-associated TCR beta chains appeared to be HLA-restricted in a later analysis, and the HLA associations seemed to be driven largely by CMV exposure. Because some donors lacked HLA typing at each locus, the association tests relied only on the typed subset. A later analysis reported that several top co-occurrence clusters appeared linked to parvovirus B19, influenza, CMV and Epstein-Barr virus. In an earlier analysis of around 500 of the donors, most TCR beta V segments appeared in productive rearrangements about 90% or about 30% of the time, broadly matching IMGT annotations. The only immune exposure information available for the cohort was CMV serostatus. Because the 87-base-pair reads could not distinguish some IMGT-functional V segments, including TRBV6-2 and TRBV6-3, those segments were excluded. Three of the identified cytomegalovirus-associated TCR beta chains were confirmed in vitro to be specific for cytomegalovirus antigens. Compared with equally common non-associated chains, HLA-associated TCR beta chains in a later analysis were more clonally expanded and had lower generation probabilities. In a later genetic analysis, fewer N-insertions in productive TCRs were reported among donors in an Asian-associated ancestry cluster than the roughly 700-donor mean. A later genetic analysis associated a missense DCLRE1C variant with V-gene and J-gene trimming of TCR beta chains, and an independent cohort replicated the association. The classifier was reported to diagnose cytomegalovirus status with high specificity and sensitivity in both the original cohort and the validation cohort. Because counts were too low, about 15 rarely observed V segments, including chromosome 9 orphons, were left out of the earlier analysis of several hundred of the donors. Strong co-occurrence of HLA alleles, especially DR and DQ, made assigning TCR associations to individual alleles difficult. The study gave a list of about 160 TCR beta chains associated with cytomegalovirus. In a later analysis, 15,000 to 20,000 TCR beta sequences were associated with specific HLA alleles at a false discovery rate of 0.05. Linkage disequilibrium might explain the correlated functional status among segregating V segments, but an unknown experimental factor could not be ruled out. Only TCR beta chains were sequenced in this cohort, and the absence of alpha or paired-chain data limited detectable features. A further reported finding was that TCR beta sequences accurately predicted the HLA-A and HLA-B alleles for most subjects in the first cohort. It was suggested by the authors that the approach could potentially be generalized to other disease states and immunological phenotypes. The sequencing pipeline was judged likely to have produced a cluster of highly shared sequence variants as a technical artifact. Sequencing depth was assumed to be roughly uniform across donors in the presence/absence analyses, though that assumption may not hold. According to a later analysis, TCR association rates differed among HLA loci, with DRB1 alleles showing the most associated TCRs and HLA-C alleles showing the fewest. Most TCR sequences were observed very rarely across donors, whereas some public TCRs were present in many individuals.

The sequenced sample consisted of PBMCs. The TCR sequence derives from a young woman in good health and CMV-seronegative. The sequence links TRBV18 to TRBJ1-6; the D gene is unclear. The CDR3 corresponds to CASSPNTGRGLSSPLHF. The DNA reads TGTGCCAGCTCACCAAATACCGGGCGCGGGTTAAGCTCACCCCTCCACTTT. With the portions outside the CDR3 filled from the reference TRBV18 and TRBJ1-6 genes, the complete variable region becomes NAGVMQNPRHLVRRRGQEARLRCSPMKGHSHVYWYRQLPEEGLKFMVYLQKENIIDESGMPKERFSAEFPKEGPSILRIQQVVRGDSAAYFCASSPNTGRGLSSPLHFGNGTRLTVT.